The next 27 T cell receptor beta chains were all read from a single sample in a study of blood T cell repertoires in COVID-19. Profiled with immunoSEQ multiplex PCR; TCRdb holds only in-frame clones, not every one. The sample carries over 130,000 clones, just under 90% recorded once. Sequencing was done on a sample of peripheral blood. These receptors came from a woman older than 75 with acute or convalescent COVID-19.

The chain combines TRBV24-1 with TRBJ1-3; maybe TRBD1 (6 bases). The CDR3 spans 15 residues. Trimming shortened V by 5 bases and J by 4 bases, and 14 bases separated the two germline ends. Germline V gene lookup returns CDR1 KGHDR and CDR2 SFDVKD. CDR3 amino acids: CATSVRGAGGNTIYF. The CDR3 DNA is TGTGCCACCAGTGTGCGGGGGGCTGGAGGAAACACCATATATTTT.

This rearrangement joins TRBV30 to TRBJ1-6, with D possibly being TRBD1 (5 bases). Germline values: CDR1 GTSNPN, CDR2 SVGIG (reference sequence). V lost 2 bases, J lost 5 bases, and 7 bases lay in between. The CDR3 is 13 residues long. In DNA, the CDR3 is TGTGCCTGGAGTAGACAGCATAATTCACCCCTCCACTTT. Its translation is CAWSRQHNSPLHF.

The genes are TRBV6-1 and TRBJ2-7; TRBD1 might be the D (5 bases). This CDR3 contains 16 residues. The germline CDR1 and CDR2 sequences are MNHNS and SASEGT. V dropped 0 bases and J dropped 2 bases, with 14 bases sitting between them. The CDR3 is CASSEARGHSPYEQYF. CDR3 DNA sequence: TGTGCCAGCAGTGAAGCGCGTGGACATTCCCCCTACGAGCAGTACTTC.

This clone was picked up a small number of times. At one boundary the junction diverges from the germline segment, which might be a read error. The rearrangement uses TRBV7-9 and TRBJ2-2; 8 bases align to TRBD1. This CDR3 region has 13 residues. Germline CDR1 SEHNR, CDR2 FQNEAQ (reference sequence). The CDR3 protein is CASSLAGGWELFF. DNA of the CDR3: TGTGCCAGCAGCCTAGCAGGGGGCTGGGAGCTGTTTTTT.

The chain links TRBV5-1 to TRBJ2-1; no reliable D call. V was clipped by 0 bases and J by 8 bases, with 9 bases between them. This CDR3 is built from 13 residues. CDR1 SGHRS and CDR2 YFSETQ come from the germline V gene. Written as DNA, the CDR3 is TGCGCCAGCAGCTTGGTGGTAGAAGATGAGCAGTTCTTC. Translated: CASSLVVEDEQFF. Full variable domain (rest looked up from reference TRBV5-1 and TRBJ2-1): KAGVTQTPRYLIKTRGQQVTLSCSPISGHRSVSWYQQTPGQGLQFLFEYFSETQRNKGNFPGRFSGRQFSNSRSEMNVSTLELGDSALYLCASSLVVEDEQFFGPGTRLTVL.

The chain joins TRBV30 to TRBJ1-1; D perhaps matches TRBD1 (5 bases). CDR1 is GTSNPN, CDR2 SVGIG, per germline (reference sequence). The CDR3 loop spans 12 amino acids. Between the trimmed V and J ends, which lost 5 bases and 3 bases, there was a span of 10 bases. DNA for the CDR3: TGTGCCTGGGCACAGGTATACACTGAAGCTTTCTTT. The encoded protein is CAWAQVYTEAFF.

The chain has TRBV7-3 and TRBJ2-3; D is possibly TRBD1 (7 bases). The germline V and J ends were trimmed by 5 bases and 2 bases, with 14 bases remaining between them. The CDR3 extends over 15 amino acids. Germline CDR1 and CDR2: SGHTA and FQGTGA. The CDR3 nucleotides are TGTGCCAGCAGCCACGGAGGGGGCTCCACAGATACGCAGTATTTT. This codes for CASSHGGGSTDTQYF.

The CDR3 loop is CASSLRGVSPLHF. CDR3 coding DNA: TGTGCCAGCAGCCTAAGGGGTGTTTCACCCCTCCACTTT. This sequence joins TRBV7-2 and TRBJ1-6, with D maybe TRBD1 (5 bases). This CDR3 is 13 amino acids long. The V and J ends lost 5 bases and 9 bases respectively, with 11 bases between them. Germline V lookup: CDR1 SGHTA, CDR2 FQGNSA.

The chain employs TRBV18 and TRBJ1-1; D gene uncertain. The CDR3 sequence is 16 residues long. Trimming took 3 bases from V and 0 from J, leaving 14 bases between them. Germline lookup yields CDR1 KGHSH and CDR2 LQKENI. CDR3 amino acids: CASSPKGPGLNTEAFF. In nucleotides, the CDR3 is TGTGCCAGCTCACCGAAAGGTCCGGGATTGAACACTGAAGCTTTCTTT.

The rearrangement uses TRBV14 and TRBJ2-3, with 14 bases identical to TRBD2. In germline, CDR1 is SGHDN, CDR2 FVKESK. The CDR3 is 13 amino acids. With 7 bases clipped from V and 10 bases from J, the junction kept 4 bases outside the gene matches. This chain's CDR3 is CASTRTSGGSQYF. As DNA, the CDR3 is TGTGCCAGCACCCGGACTAGCGGGGGGTCGCAGTATTTT.

The gene calls are TRBV7-6 and TRBJ2-7, with 9 nucleotides matching TRBD1. The CDR3 length is 17 residues. J lost 5 bases, V lost 4 bases, and 15 bases had no gene match. Germline V gene data show CDR1 as SGHVS and CDR2 as FNYEAQ. The chain's CDR3 is CASSSPGGTGREDEQYF. In DNA form, the CDR3 reads TGTGCCAGCAGCTCCCCCGGGGGGACAGGGAGGGAAGACGAGCAGTACTTC.

The rearrangement links TRBV6-5 to TRBJ1-3; no firm D call. Per the germline V gene, CDR1 is MNHEY and CDR2 is SVGAGI. This CDR3 contains 15 residues. V was trimmed by 5 bases and J by 0 bases, leaving 11 bases between them. CDR3: CASSRSRGSGNTIYF. As DNA, the CDR3 is TGTGCCAGCAGTCGCTCGCGGGGCTCTGGAAACACCATATATTTT.

The genes are TRBV7-2 and TRBJ1-1; 7 positions agree with TRBD1. The germline V gene has CDR1 SGHTA and CDR2 FQGNSA. This CDR3 is 14 amino acids long. The V gene end was trimmed by 2 bases and the J gene end by 5 bases; junction bases not matched to a gene: 5. CDR3 sequence: CASSLLGGGTEAFF. CDR3 DNA sequence: TGTGCCAGCAGCTTATTAGGGGGCGGGACTGAAGCTTTCTTT.

This clone was detected only a few times. The chain joins TRBV7-2 to TRBJ1-2; D may be TRBD1 (5 bases). Deletions cut 0 bases from V and 5 bases from J, with 13 bases between. The CDR3 length is 15 residues. Germline CDR1 and CDR2: SGHTA and FQGNSA. The CDR3 loop is CASSLARRQTYGYTF. The CDR3 DNA reads as TGTGCCAGCAGCTTAGCTCGGCGACAGACTTATGGCTACACCTTC.

The rearrangement links TRBV15 to TRBJ1-1; D is uncertain. The CDR3 spans 13 residues. V lost 1 base to trimming and J lost 7 bases, with 10 bases between them. Germline CDR1 LNHNV, CDR2 YYDKDF (reference sequence). CDR3: CATSRATSGEAFF. The CDR3 DNA follows: TGTGCCACCAGCAGAGCGACTTCGGGTGAAGCTTTCTTT.

This clone was counted between two and nine times. The chain combines TRBV29-1 with TRBJ2-7, with D perhaps TRBD2 (6 bases). Looked up from germline, CDR1 is SQVTM and CDR2 is ANQGSEA. Deletions cut 3 bases from V and 2 bases from J, with 11 bases between. The CDR3 has 13 amino acids. CDR3 sequence reads: CSVDVGGTYEQYF. The CDR3 bases are TGCAGCGTTGATGTGGGGGGTACCTACGAGCAGTACTTC.

J is TRBJ1-2 and V is TRBV5-4, with D possibly TRBD1 on 5 matching bases. Trimming left V 4 bases short and J 2 bases short, with 18 bases between. CDR1 SGHNT and CDR2 YYREEE come from the germline V gene (reference sequence). This CDR3 has 16 amino acids. The CDR3 bases are TGTGCCAGCAGCCGTCCACCGGGGGGACGGAACTATGGCTACACCTTC. Translation gives CASSRPPGGRNYGYTF.

The chain combines TRBV5-1 with TRBJ1-4; possibly TRBD1 for D (6 bases). The CDR3 extends over 14 amino acids. Germline loops: CDR1 SGHRS, CDR2 YFSETQ. Trimming shortened V by 4 bases and J by 5 bases, and 12 bases separated the two germline ends. The CDR3 here is CASSLGQINEKLFF. In DNA form, the CDR3 reads TGCGCCAGCAGCCTCGGACAGATAAATGAAAAACTGTTTTTT.

The J gene is TRBJ2-3, the V gene TRBV19, with a tentative D call TRBD1 (6 bases). V lost 5 bases and J lost 3, with 15 bases in between. Germline-derived CDR1 and CDR2 are LNHDA and SQIVND (reference sequence). There are 15 residues in the CDR3. The CDR3 DNA follows: TGTGCCAGTAGTGTGGACAGACTAAGAACAGATACGCAGTATTTT. Encoded protein: CASSVDRLRTDTQYF. Full variable domain (remainder filled in from reference TRBV19 and TRBJ2-3): DGGITQSPKYLFRKEGQNVTLSCEQNLNHDAMYWYRQDPGQGLRLIYYSQIVNDFQKGDIAEGYSVSREKKESFPLTVTSAQKNPTAFYLCASSVDRLRTDTQYFGPGTRLTVL.

This rearrangement joins TRBV6-6 to TRBJ1-4; D is undetermined. This CDR3 comprises 14 residues. Germline V CDR1 and CDR2: MNHNY, SVGAGI (reference sequence). Trimming cost V 7 bases and J 2 bases, with 11 bases left between them. CDR3 in amino acids: CASIGGGTNEKLFF. The CDR3 bases are TGTGCCAGCATAGGAGGAGGGACTAATGAAAAACTGTTTTTT.

The chain links TRBV10-3 to TRBJ1-1; possible D gene TRBD1, 6 bases. CDR1 is ENHRY and CDR2 is SYGVKD in the germline V gene. CDR3 length: 13 residues. Between the trimmed V and J ends, which lost 10 bases and 2 bases, there was a span of 14 bases. Here the CDR3 DNA reads TGTGCCACATCATACAGGGATAACACTGAAGCTTTCTTT. This gives the protein CATSYRDNTEAFF.

This rearrangement joins TRBV7-8 to TRBJ1-3; D uncertain. The V gene's germline CDR1 is SGHVS and CDR2 FQNEAQ. The CDR3 runs to 16 residues. The V gene lost 1 base and the J gene lost 1 base, with 11 bases spanning the gap. The CDR3: CASSLGASGSGNTIYF. The DNA for the CDR3 is TGTGCCAGCAGCTTAGGTGCGTCGGGGTCTGGAAACACCATATATTTT.

This rearrangement joins TRBV5-1 to TRBJ1-6; TRBD1 matches 9 bases. Germline CDR1 and CDR2: SGHRS and YFSETQ. J lost 9 bases, V lost 4 bases, and 5 bases had no gene match. The CDR3 is made up of 14 amino acids. CDR3 coding DNA: TGCGCCAGCAGCATGGGACAGGGAGCTTCACCCCTCCACTTT. Amino acid sequence: CASSMGQGASPLHF.

The J gene is TRBJ2-3, the V gene TRBV6-2 or TRBV6-3; 11 positions agree with TRBD2. V was clipped by 5 bases and J by 4 bases; unmatched bases: 2. Germline V gene sequence: CDR1 MNHEY, CDR2 SVGEGT. The CDR3 spans 14 residues. The CDR3 sequence is CASSNSGGADTQYF. CDR3 DNA: TGTGCCAGCAGTAATAGCGGGGGGGCAGATACGCAGTATTTT.

This clone was detected only a few times. The CDR3 bases are TGTGCCAGCAGCTCTGACAGGGGAACAAATGAAAAACTGTTTTTT. Amino acids: CASSSDRGTNEKLFF. This chain uses TRBV11-1 with TRBJ1-4, with 8 bases identical to TRBD1. V was clipped by 4 bases and J by 5 bases; unmatched bases: 6. The germline V gene encodes CDR1 SGHAT and CDR2 FQDESV (reference sequence). This CDR3 contains 15 residues.

This clone showed up just once. The chain recombines TRBV18 with TRBJ2-7; D is possibly TRBD1 (6 bases). The CDR3 has 15 amino acids. Per germline, CDR1 KGHSH and CDR2 LQKENI. Trimming shortened V by 3 bases and J by 0 bases, and 12 bases separated the two germline ends. As DNA, the CDR3 is TGTGCCAGCTCACCGGGACAAACGGTCTCCTACGAGCAGTACTTC. Its translation: CASSPGQTVSYEQYF. Full variable domain (rest looked up from reference TRBV18 and TRBJ2-7): NAGVMQNPRHLVRRRGQEARLRCSPMKGHSHVYWYRQLPEEGLKFMVYLQKENIIDESGMPKERFSAEFPKEGPSILRIQQVVRGDSAAYFCASSPGQTVSYEQYFGPGTRLTVT.

A word on this clone: At the DNA level, this CDR3 is encoded by other sequences in the same sample as well. This chain connects TRBV5-1 to TRBJ1-2, with TRBD1 identical over 9 bases. CDR1 SGHRS and CDR2 YFSETQ come from the germline V gene. This CDR3 is built from 16 residues. Trimming took 0 bases from V and 0 from J; bases not matched to a gene: 3. CDR3 nucleotide sequence: TGCGCCAGCAGCTTGGGAGGGACAGGGACTAACTATGGCTACACCTTC. Protein: CASSLGGTGTNYGYTF. Full variable domain (outside the CDR3, taken from reference TRBV5-1 and TRBJ1-2): KAGVTQTPRYLIKTRGQQVTLSCSPISGHRSVSWYQQTPGQGLQFLFEYFSETQRNKGNFPGRFSGRQFSNSRSEMNVSTLELGDSALYLCASSLGGTGTNYGYTFGSGTRLTVV.